This T cell receptor beta chain was retrieved from a study of blood T cell repertoires in COVID-19. Sequenced by immunoSEQ multiplex PCR; TCRdb stores in-frame clones only, minus some. The sample lists around 150,000 clones; approximately 82% were seen once. CDR1 is LGHDT and CDR2 is YNNKEL in the germline V gene (reference sequence). The CDR3 has 16 amino acids. Trimming pared 4 bases from V and 4 bases from J, leaving 19 bases between. This TCR derives from a woman of 80 years or more with acute or convalescent COVID-19. Sequenced input: peripheral blood. V usage is TRBV3-1 (or the pseudogene TRBV3-2) and J usage is TRBJ2-5; D is perhaps TRBD2 (6 bases). CDR3 nucleotides: TGTGCCAGCAGCCGCACCGGGCCCCGGAGGGGAGAGACCCAGTACTTC. Its protein is CASSRTGPRRGETQYF.